This T cell receptor beta chain was recorded in a study of T cells in Graves' hyperthyroidism and ophthalmopathy. Notes on the study in general: The majority of expanded thyroid clonotypes above 0.001 also appeared in blood. In the analysis, a 13 V-J model separated ophthalmopathy from stable hyperthyroidism.

In regard to this clonotype: Its antigen remains unidentified. This sequence may be a read error, since a much larger clone differs from it by one base.

Germline V gene sequence: CDR1 SGHRS, CDR2 YFSETQ. The CDR3 extends over 14 amino acids. TCR beta CDR3 region amplification was performed from RNA transcripts. The HTBI primer set served for first-round RT-PCR of the TCR CDR3. TCRdb reprocessed the multiplex PCR reads with MiXCR, giving one entry per CDR3 protein. Of 500,000 to 650,000 distinct CDR3 sequences listed, 35% to 50% are singletons. The sample taken for sequencing was peripheral blood or thyroid tissue (not recorded which). The rearrangement joins TRBV5-1 to TRBJ2-5, with TRBD1 as a possible D gene (5 bases). The receptor's source is an adult woman with Graves' disease, either hyperthyroidism or ophthalmopathy (not recorded which). The CDR3 nucleotides read TGCGCCAGCAAAGTCCAGGGCAGTCAAGAGGCCCAGTACTTC. Its translation: CASKVQGSQEAQYF. Full variable domain (missing parts from reference TRBV5-1 and TRBJ2-5): KAGVTQTPRYLIKTRGQQVTLSCSPISGHRSVSWYQQTPGQGLQFLFEYFSETQRNKGNFPGRFSGRQFSNSRSEMNVSTLELGDSALYLCASKVQGSQEAQYFGPGTRLLVL.